The entry below gives a single T cell receptor beta chain sequence along with its context. Its antigen is unidentified. This entry belongs to a study of identifying expanded T cells in peripheral blood. Study conclusions and caveats: Over approximately two and four weeks, about 17 and 20 clones changed, versus approximately 1.1 between replicates.

Repertoires were generated with immunoSEQ multiplex PCR, while TCRdb's copy carries only in-frame clones and drops some. The top ten hold around 4% of the sample, which has about 90,000 clones, more than 75% seen once. No infections or other immune events were documented during collection. Germline lookup yields CDR1 MNHNS and CDR2 SASEGT. V was clipped by 2 bases and J by 6 bases; unmatched bases: 9. This CDR3 region has 15 residues. The chain couples TRBV6-1 to TRBJ1-1; 7 bases match TRBD1. The sequenced material came from blood. The receptor's source is a person aged 18 to 75 in good health. The CDR3 nucleotides are TGTGCCAGCAGTGAAAGGGGACAGTTCTCGTCTGAAGCTTTCTTT. This sequence encodes CASSERGQFSSEAFF.